A single sample is the source of the 26 T cell receptor beta chains below, sequenced in a study of breast tumors, draining lymph nodes, adjacent tissues. In TCRdb, the multiplex PCR reads were re-called with MiXCR into one record per CDR3 protein. Here the sample spans around 130,000 distinct CDR3 sequences, approximately 21% being singletons. Samples came from axillary lymph nodes draining the breast cancer. Sequences were obtained from axillary lymph node tissue. The receptors derive from a female donor with breast cancer. Some clones in this sample may be carry-over from other donors' samples.

This clonotype was detected a few times. One base away lies a much larger clone, so this may be a sequencing read error. Because it lacks the conserved phenylalanine or tryptophan at the end, this CDR3 is likely a read error. The rearrangement joins TRBV3-1 to TRBJ2-1; 7 bases map to TRBD2. The length of the CDR3 is 16 residues. The germline V gene has CDR1 LGHDT and CDR2 YNNKEL (reference sequence). The trim removed 1 base at V and 7 bases at J, leaving 10 bases unmatched. The CDR3: CASSQVTGGPRNEQFL. CDR3 coding DNA: TGTGCCAGCAGCCAAGTGACGGGAGGACCTAGGAATGAGCAGTTCCTC.

Ten or more counts support this clonotype. This rearrangement joins TRBV12-3 or TRBV12-4 to TRBJ1-2, with no clear D. The CDR3 is 11 amino acids. The ends were cut back, 2 bases at V and 8 bases at J, with 6 bases in the middle. For the CDR3, the DNA is TGTGCCAGCAGTTTACCGGGGGGCTACACCTTC. Translating gives CASSLPGGYTF.

The chain's CDR3 is CASTLGGITEAFF. The DNA for the CDR3 is TGTGCCAGCACCCTAGGGGGAATCACTGAAGCTTTCTTT. This sequence joins TRBV12-3 or TRBV12-4 and TRBJ1-1, with a tentative D call TRBD1 (6 bases). Trimming stripped 7 bases from V and 4 bases from J, with 13 bases between. The CDR3 has 13 amino acids.

This clonotype was seen many times. This chain links TRBV5-1 with TRBJ2-1; 11 nucleotides agree with TRBD2. Germline V lookup: CDR1 SGHRS, CDR2 YFSETQ. The CDR3 is 16 residues long. V lost 4 bases, J lost 6 bases, and 9 bases stayed unmatched. CDR3 amino acids: CASSQVAGGPVNEQFF. The CDR3 nucleotides read TGCGCCAGCAGCCAAGTAGCGGGAGGGCCTGTCAATGAGCAGTTCTTC. The entire variable domain, with the rest obtained from reference TRBV5-1 and TRBJ2-1, is as follows: KAGVTQTPRYLIKTRGQQVTLSCSPISGHRSVSWYQQTPGQGLQFLFEYFSETQRNKGNFPGRFSGRQFSNSRSEMNVSTLELGDSALYLCASSQVAGGPVNEQFFGPGTRLTVL.

This clonotype has at least ten counts. The chain combines TRBV27 with TRBJ2-1; perhaps TRBD2 as D (6 bases). The CDR3 contains 16 residues. CDR1 and CDR2 (germline): MNHEY, SMNVEV (reference sequence). Trimming shortened V by 1 base and J by 0 bases, and 10 bases separated the two germline ends. The CDR3 nucleotides are TGTGCCAGCAGTTTATATCCTAGCGTCTCCTACAATGAGCAGTTCTTC. The encoded protein is CASSLYPSVSYNEQFF.

On this clonotype itself: This may arise from a read error, as a much more abundant clone is one base away. Because the CDR3 is missing its conserved closing phenylalanine or tryptophan, this is likely a read error. This chain connects TRBV6-6 to TRBJ2-5, with a weak D call TRBD2 (5 bases). Germline assignment: CDR1 MNHNY and CDR2 SVGAGI (reference sequence). V gave up 2 bases and J gave up 1 base, with 8 bases separating them. The CDR3 is 14 residues long. The CDR3 region has the DNA TGTGCCAGCAGTTACGTCGGGGTCCAAGAGACCCAGTACTCC. Protein product: CASSYVGVQETQYS.

This clonotype was seen just once. It may be a read error: a sequence one base away is much more abundant. The chain has TRBV20-1 and TRBJ1-3, with D hard to call. The CDR3 loop spans 15 amino acids. Germline lookup yields CDR1 DFQATT and CDR2 SNEGSKA (reference sequence). Here the CDR3 DNA reads TGCAGTGCGTTGGCCCTACGGATCTCTGTAAACACCATATATTTT. Its translation is CSALALRISVNTIYF.

This clonotype was detected ten times or more. The V and J genes are TRBV20-1 and TRBJ1-2; 7 bases align to TRBD1. Germline V gene data show CDR1 as DFQATT and CDR2 as SNEGSKA (reference sequence). The CDR3 sequence is 13 residues long. With 5 bases clipped from V and 4 bases from J, the junction kept 7 bases outside the gene matches. CDR3 protein: CSAQLGDSYGYTF. CDR3 DNA: TGCAGTGCTCAGTTAGGGGACAGCTATGGCTACACCTTC.

This clonotype was seen only a few times. Possible read error: a much larger clone is one base away. The chain employs TRBV5-1 and TRBJ2-7, with D hard to call. V was cut by 4 bases and J by 2 bases, with 10 bases left in between. Germline V gene lookup returns CDR1 SGHRS and CDR2 YFSETQ. The CDR3 length is 13 residues. The CDR3, as DNA: TGCGCCAGCAGCCTGGTTAGTACCTACGAGCAGTACTTC. Translated, it gives CASSLVSTYEQYF.

This clonotype was picked up many times. The V and J genes are TRBV30 and TRBJ2-7, with D perhaps matching TRBD1 (6 bases). Germline V CDR1 and CDR2: GTSNPN, SVGIG (reference sequence). The CDR3 sequence is 11 residues long. V was cut by 8 bases and J by 2 bases, with 10 bases left in between. The CDR3 DNA is TGTGCCGTAAGGACAGCCTACGAGCAGTACTTC. Translating gives CAVRTAYEQYF.

This clonotype was seen repeatedly, ten times or more. The rearrangement joins TRBV5-1 to TRBJ2-7; perhaps TRBD1 as D (6 bases). Germline loops: CDR1 SGHRS, CDR2 YFSETQ. Deletions cut 4 bases from V and 0 bases from J, with 11 bases between. The length of the CDR3 is 14 residues. The CDR3 DNA reads TGCGCCAGCAGCGAAACAGGGAACTCCTACGAGCAGTACTTC. It translates to CASSETGNSYEQYF.

The sample holds many counts of this clonotype. The chain carries TRBV5-1 and TRBJ2-1, with TRBD2 matching over 9 bases. Germline CDR1 and CDR2: SGHRS and YFSETQ. The J segment lost 5 bases and the V segment lost 4 bases, leaving 10 bases of the junction unmatched. This CDR3 has 16 amino acids. The chain's CDR3 is CASSPAWTSENNEQFF. CDR3 bases: TGCGCCAGCAGCCCGGCGTGGACTAGCGAGAACAATGAGCAGTTCTTC.

With regard to this clonotype: A much larger clone differs from this one at a single base, so this may be a read error. The chain is built from TRBV6-1 and TRBJ1-5; D remains unclear. The germline gives CDR1 MNHNS, CDR2 SASEGT. The CDR3 has 14 amino acids. V was cut by 1 base and J by 6 bases, with 10 bases left in between. The CDR3 region is CASSEGLNSQPQHF. In DNA, the CDR3 is TGTGCCAGCAGTGAAGGGCTGAACAGTCAGCCCCAGCATTTT.

This clonotype was seen ten or more times. J is TRBJ2-1 and V is TRBV20-1, with TRBD1 matching over 8 bases. This CDR3 has 13 amino acids. V shed 7 bases, J shed 3 bases, and the junction held 5 bases outside the gene matches. Germline V gene data show CDR1 as DFQATT and CDR2 as SNEGSKA (reference sequence). CDR3 in DNA: TGCAGTGTTTCGGGACAGGACTACAATGAGCAGTTCTTC. This translates into CSVSGQDYNEQFF.

This clonotype has more than one count but fewer than ten. The chain is built from TRBV5-4 and TRBJ2-1; possibly TRBD2 for D (6 bases). V was pared by 0 bases and J by 4 bases, with 14 bases between. CDR3 length: 16 residues. Germline V lookup: CDR1 SGHNT, CDR2 YYREEE (reference sequence). CDR3 DNA sequence: TGTGCCAGCAGCTTGGATGGGGGGATTCGGTACAATGAGCAGTTCTTC. Translation: CASSLDGGIRYNEQFF.

This clonotype was picked up many times. The chain uses TRBV20-1 and TRBJ1-5; no clear D. The CDR3 length is 13 residues. Trimming pared 2 bases from V and 4 bases from J, leaving 9 bases between. Germline V CDR1 and CDR2: DFQATT, SNEGSKA (reference sequence). The CDR3 bases are TGCAGTGCTAGAACAGTTCAAAATCAGCCCCAGCATTTT. This codes for CSARTVQNQPQHF.

This clonotype appeared many times. The chain uses TRBV3-1 and TRBJ2-5, with D possibly matching TRBD2 (6 bases). Germline V gene data show CDR1 as LGHDT and CDR2 as YNNKEL (reference sequence). Deletions cut 0 bases from V and 9 bases from J, with 26 bases between. This CDR3 contains 18 residues. The CDR3 DNA follows: TGTGCCAGCAGCCAAGATAGGTTTGCGAGGCAGGCGGGGCGGTCCCAGTACTTC. This encodes CASSQDRFARQAGRSQYF.

Many counts were recorded for this clonotype. The V gene is TRBV9, the J gene TRBJ2-7, with 9 bases aligning to TRBD1. The germline CDR1 and CDR2 sequences are SGDLS and YYNGEE. The J segment lost 2 bases and the V segment lost 3 bases, leaving 6 bases of the junction unmatched. The CDR3 covers 15 residues. Written as DNA, the CDR3 is TGTGCCAGCAGCGCCGGGACAGGGAGCCCCTACGAGCAGTACTTC. Translation: CASSAGTGSPYEQYF.

The sample holds one count of this clonotype. Since a much larger clone is just one base distant, this may be a read error. The chain recombines TRBV25-1 with TRBJ2-3; D perhaps matches TRBD1 (6 bases). Germline loops: CDR1 MGHDK, CDR2 SYGVNS. Trimming removed 5 bases from V and 3 bases from J, with 18 bases in between. This CDR3 has 16 amino acids. DNA of the CDR3: TGTGCCAGCAGTCCCACCGGGACAAGGGGAACAGATACGCAGTATTTT. As protein: CASSPTGTRGTDTQYF.

Turning to this clonotype: The junction and the germline gene differ at one end; a read error may be behind it. The V and J genes are TRBV6-1 and TRBJ1-3, with 7 bases matching TRBD1. Looked up from germline, CDR1 is MNHNS and CDR2 is SASEGT. CDR3 length equals 15 residues. The CDR3 coding sequence is TGTACCAGCAGGAAGGTAACAGGGGCTGGAAACACCATATATTTT. It codes for CTSRKVTGAGNTIYF.

There are many counts of this clonotype. The V gene is TRBV11-2, the J gene TRBJ2-5, with no clear D. The CDR3 is made up of 13 amino acids. Germline V gives CDR1 SGHAT, CDR2 FQNNGV. The ends were cut back, 7 bases at V and 5 bases at J, with 14 bases in the middle. CDR3 sequence (DNA): TGTGCCAGCACACCGGCCCCGGGTGAGACCCAGTACTTC. Translating it yields CASTPAPGETQYF.

In the case of this clonotype: A much more abundant neighbour one base away suggests this may be a read error. This CDR3 fails to terminate in the conserved phenylalanine or tryptophan, so it likely reflects a read error. The rearrangement links TRBV20-1 to TRBJ1-6, with TRBD1 matching 7 bases. V shed 5 bases, J shed 7 bases, and the junction held 5 bases outside the gene matches. From germline, CDR1 is DFQATT and CDR2 SNEGSKA (reference sequence). CDR3 length equals 13 residues. The CDR3 region is CSAHRGGNSPLHC. The CDR3 DNA reads TGCAGTGCTCACAGGGGTGGAAATTCACCCCTCCACTGT.

In this sample, this clonotype turned up many times. CDR3 nucleotide sequence: TGTGCCACCAGAGCTAGCGGGAGTCGAGATACGCAGTATTTT. It yields the protein CATRASGSRDTQYF. The V gene is TRBV15, the J gene TRBJ2-3; 10 bases fit TRBD2. Germline-derived CDR1 and CDR2 are LNHNV and YYDKDF (reference sequence). The CDR3 has 14 residues. V was clipped by 6 bases and J by 5 bases; unmatched bases: 5.

This clonotype was recorded at least ten times. CDR3 residues: CSATLLGEQYF. For the CDR3, the DNA is TGCAGTGCTACACTGCTCGGCGAGCAGTACTTC. The chain uses TRBV20-1 and TRBJ2-7, with D unclear. CDR3 length: 11 residues. The germline V gene encodes CDR1 DFQATT and CDR2 SNEGSKA (reference sequence). Trimming took 4 bases from V and 6 from J, leaving 10 bases between them.

Notes on this clonotype: This may be a read error: a much more frequent sequence differs by one nucleotide. The chain recombines TRBV6-5 with TRBJ1-6; D may be TRBD1 (6 bases). CDR3 length equals 14 residues. V was cut by 6 bases and J by 0 bases, with 6 bases left in between. CDR1 is MNHEY and CDR2 is SVGAGI in the germline V gene. As DNA, the CDR3 is TGTGCCAGCAGAGGGGGCTCCTATAATTCACCCCTCCACTTT. Its translation is CASRGGSYNSPLHF.

This clonotype was detected only once. The chain recombines TRBV20-1 with TRBJ1-1; possibly TRBD1 for D (5 bases). V was pared by 5 bases and J by 1 base, with 5 bases between. From germline, CDR1 is DFQATT and CDR2 SNEGSKA (reference sequence). The CDR3 length is 11 residues. CDR3 DNA: TGCAGTGCTGGACAGAACACTGAAGCTTTCTTT. It encodes CSAGQNTEAFF.